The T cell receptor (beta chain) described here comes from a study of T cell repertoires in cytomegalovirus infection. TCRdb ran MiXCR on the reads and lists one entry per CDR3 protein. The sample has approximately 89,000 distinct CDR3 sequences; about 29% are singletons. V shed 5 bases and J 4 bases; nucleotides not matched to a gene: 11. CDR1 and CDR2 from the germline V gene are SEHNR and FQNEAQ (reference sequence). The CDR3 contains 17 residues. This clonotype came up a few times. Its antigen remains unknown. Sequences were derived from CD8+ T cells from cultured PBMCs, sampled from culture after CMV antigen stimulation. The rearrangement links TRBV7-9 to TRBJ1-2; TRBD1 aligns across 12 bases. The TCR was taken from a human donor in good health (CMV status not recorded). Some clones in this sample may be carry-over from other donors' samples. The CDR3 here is CASSLRRGTGGLYGYTF. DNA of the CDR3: TGTGCCAGCAGCCTACGACGGGGGACAGGGGGCCTCTATGGCTACACCTTC.